This TCR beta chain was sequenced in a study of blood T cells in healthy people across ages. CDR3 length equals 15 residues. Looked up from germline, CDR1 is SGHTA and CDR2 is FQGNSA. A second PCR, run for about 6 to 11 cycles, used a sample-barcoded 5' primer plus a J-beta primer mix. Every single cDNA molecule received a tag from a template-switch adaptor with 12 random nucleotides. Each sample provided no less than 2.5 million CDR3-containing paired-end reads. TCRdb recomputed calls from the 5' RACE reads with MiXCR, one row per CDR3 protein. The sample records over 1.5 million distinct CDR3 sequences, about 50% being singletons.

Material for sequencing was blood. The receptor was isolated from a woman in her forties in good health. The V call is TRBV7-2, the J call TRBJ2-4; D is possibly TRBD2 (5 bases). The closer fit of TRBJ2-7 to the DNA end suggests the J call may be wrong. The CDR3 loop is CASSLAPSNLYEQYF. The DNA of the CDR3 is TGTGCCAGCAGCTTAGCTCCTAGCAATCTCTACGAGCAGTACTTC.